Presented here are 2 T cell receptor beta chains from one specimen sequenced in a study of CD8 T cells in Susac syndrome. The authors reverse transcribed roughly 0.5 to 1 ug RNA with random hexamers. TCRdb analysed the immunoSEQ multiplex PCR reads with MiXCR anew, one entry per CDR3 protein. Of over 150,000 distinct CDR3 sequences listed, about 93% are singletons. Source material: CD4+ T cells from PBMCs. The origin of the receptors is a human donor with Susac syndrome.

This clonotype occurred a few times. V is TRBV28 and J is TRBJ2-2; possible D gene TRBD1, 5 bases. This CDR3 has 13 amino acids. CDR1 and CDR2 from the germline V gene are MDHEN and SYDVKM. Trimming took off 2 bases at V and 4 bases at J, with 5 bases between the two ends. Written as DNA, the CDR3 is TGTGCCAGCAGTTTAGACAGCACCGGGGAGCTGTTTTTT. Translated: CASSLDSTGELFF.

The chain has TRBV7-8 and TRBJ2-7, with 11 bases matching TRBD2. The CDR3 extends over 18 amino acids. Trimming removed 2 bases from V and 1 base from J; junction bases left unmatched: 10. Germline CDR1 SGHVS, CDR2 FQNEAQ. CDR3 sequence: CASSLPLRLAGRSYEQYF. The CDR3 nucleotides are TGTGCCAGCAGCTTACCCCTAAGACTAGCGGGGAGGTCCTACGAGCAGTACTTC.